The clone carrying this T cell receptor (beta chain) came up once. This entry is derived from a study of T cell responses to AZD1222 COVID-19 vaccine. The assay was immunoSEQ multiplex PCR, and TCRdb's table has in-frame clones only and misses some. The sample includes tens of thousands of clones, 86% of them seen just once. The V and J ends lost 3 bases and 10 bases respectively, with 10 bases between them. Germline V lookup: CDR1 SGHTA, CDR2 FQGTGA. This CDR3 contains 13 residues. The sample consisted of peripheral blood, taken on day 0 of AZD1222 vaccination. J is TRBJ1-6 and V is TRBV7-3; D possibly corresponds to TRBD1 (5 bases). The receptor comes from an adult in good health. CDR3 region: CASSFSGDSPLHF. CDR3 sequence (DNA): TGTGCCAGCAGCTTTTCCGGGGACTCACCCCTCCACTTT.